This passage covers 31 T cell receptor beta chains from one sample sequenced in a study of shared clonotypes between healthy human individuals. Only in-frame clones appear in the TCRdb table, and some are missing; sequencing was by immunoSEQ multiplex PCR. In the table there are over 850,000 clones, 70% to 80% of which are singletons. The sample consisted of memory CD4+ T cells from PBMCs. Subset indicated: CD45RA-negative fraction. The receptor set was obtained from a man younger than 35 in good health. Some clones in this sample may be carry-over from other donors' samples.

CDR3 nucleotides: TGTGCCAGTAGTGATCTCTGGGGAGATCCGCAGACCCAGTACTTC. It specifies CASSDLWGDPQTQYF. The chain employs TRBV19 and TRBJ2-5, with D maybe TRBD2 (5 bases). The CDR3 is 15 amino acids. Germline CDR1 LNHDA, CDR2 SQIVND (reference sequence). Trimming stripped 5 bases from V and 6 bases from J, with 19 bases between.

This clone was counted ten times or more. This specimen includes other DNA sequences encoding the same CDR3. The chain joins TRBV19 to TRBJ2-7; D might be TRBD1 (6 bases). Germline CDR1 is LNHDA and CDR2 is SQIVND (reference sequence). The CDR3 spans 12 residues. Trimming took off 5 bases at V and 2 bases at J, with 7 bases between the two ends. CDR3 residues: CASSDRTYEQYF. For the CDR3, the DNA is TGTGCCAGTAGTGACAGGACCTACGAGCAGTACTTC.

The chain carries TRBV10-3 and TRBJ1-2; D is unclear. Germline CDR1 is ENHRY and CDR2 is SYGVKD. The CDR3 is made up of 13 amino acids. With 3 bases removed from V and 6 bases from J, the gap between germline ends came to 11 bases. Here the CDR3 reads CAISDRAVNGYTF. The CDR3 DNA reads TGTGCCATCAGTGATAGGGCAGTCAATGGCTACACCTTC.

V is TRBV4-1 and J is TRBJ2-3; 7 bases are shared with TRBD1. The germline V gene has CDR1 MGHRA and CDR2 YSYEKL. With 4 bases clipped from V and 4 bases from J, the junction kept 17 bases outside the gene matches. The CDR3 sequence is 18 residues long. For the CDR3, the DNA is TGCGCCAGCAGCCCCCTTGAGGGGGCGCGTCACCGCGCAGATACGCAGTATTTT. It codes for CASSPLEGARHRADTQYF.

The V gene is TRBV4-3, the J gene TRBJ2-1, with D perhaps TRBD2 (5 bases). This CDR3 has 13 residues. Germline-derived CDR1 and CDR2 are LGHNA and YSLEER. Between the trimmed V and J ends, which lost 4 bases and 9 bases, there was a span of 13 bases. CDR3 sequence: CASSRISEGEQFF. For the CDR3, the DNA is TGCGCCAGCAGCCGCATTAGCGAGGGTGAGCAGTTCTTC.

This clone occurred many times. In the same sample, other DNA sequences code for this CDR3. The genes are TRBV28 and TRBJ2-7; 10 nucleotides match TRBD1. This CDR3 has 15 residues. In germline, CDR1 is MDHEN, CDR2 SYDVKM. Trimming at V came to 3 bases and at J to 2 bases, leaving 4 bases not matched to a gene. CDR3 nucleotides: TGTGCCAGCAGTTTTCCGGGACAGGGGCCCTACGAGCAGTACTTC. It translates to CASSFPGQGPYEQYF.

The chain is built from TRBV6-6 and TRBJ2-7; 9 bases match TRBD2. The germline V gene encodes CDR1 MNHNY and CDR2 SVGAGI (reference sequence). V was clipped by 8 bases and J by 0 bases; unmatched bases: 5. The CDR3 contains 14 residues. CDR3 loop: CASSLLAGSYEQYF. Here the CDR3 DNA reads TGTGCCAGCTCCCTACTAGCGGGCTCCTACGAGCAGTACTTC.

J is TRBJ2-2 and V is TRBV5-1, with D unclear. CDR3 length equals 15 residues. The V gene lost 3 bases and the J gene lost 0 bases, with 9 bases spanning the gap. The V gene's germline CDR1 is SGHRS and CDR2 YFSETQ. The CDR3 sequence: CASSSVGANTGELFF. CDR3 nucleotides: TGCGCCAGCAGCTCGGTCGGTGCGAACACCGGGGAGCTGTTTTTT.

The CDR3 DNA follows: TGTGCCAGCGTCAGGGTCCGGAACACTGAAGCTTTCTTT. Amino acid sequence: CASVRVRNTEAFF. The J gene is TRBJ1-1, the V gene TRBV6-6; weak D call: TRBD1 (5 bases). Trimming took off 8 bases at V and 1 base at J, with 11 bases between the two ends. Per germline, CDR1 MNHNY and CDR2 SVGAGI (reference sequence). The length of the CDR3 is 13 residues.

The V call is TRBV28, the J call TRBJ1-4; 9 bases line up with TRBD1. In germline, CDR1 is MDHEN, CDR2 SYDVKM. J was trimmed by 0 bases and V by 7 bases; bases with no gene match: 15. The CDR3 has 19 residues. The CDR3 region has the DNA TGTGCCAGCACACGGGCTAGGGACAGGGTCTCTCCAACTAATGAAAAACTGTTTTTT. Translated, it gives CASTRARDRVSPTNEKLFF. Full variable domain (rest looked up from reference TRBV28 and TRBJ1-4): DVKVTQSSRYLVKRTGEKVFLECVQDMDHENMFWYRQDPGLGLRLIYFSYDVKMKEKGDIPEGYSVSREKKERFSLILESASTNQTSMYLCASTRARDRVSPTNEKLFFGSGTQLSVL.

V is TRBV7-9 and J is TRBJ2-7, with TRBD1 matching over 9 bases. The CDR3 consists of 18 residues. The V gene end was trimmed by 1 base and the J gene end by 0 bases; junction bases not matched to a gene: 10. The germline V gene encodes CDR1 SEHNR and CDR2 FQNEAQ (reference sequence). CDR3 nucleotides: TGTGCCAGCAGCTTAGTCCTACTCCGGGACAGGGCCTCCTACGAGCAGTACTTC. This codes for CASSLVLLRDRASYEQYF.

At least ten counts were recorded for this clone. This rearrangement joins TRBV2 to TRBJ2-1; 7 bases agree with TRBD2. There are 15 residues in the CDR3. Looked up from germline, CDR1 is SNHLY and CDR2 is FYNNEI. With 4 bases clipped from V and 1 base from J, the junction kept 4 bases outside the gene matches. Here the CDR3 reads CASSAERDSYNEQFF. The CDR3 nucleotides read TGTGCCAGCAGTGCGGAGCGGGATTCCTACAATGAGCAGTTCTTC.

The chain uses TRBV9 and TRBJ1-2; tentative D call: TRBD1 (6 bases). The V and J ends lost 0 bases and 0 bases respectively, with 18 bases between them. This CDR3 region has 18 residues. Germline lookup yields CDR1 SGDLS and CDR2 YYNGEE. CDR3 residues: CASSVGPGDPGANYGYTF. As DNA, the CDR3 is TGTGCCAGCAGCGTAGGCCCCGGGGATCCAGGGGCTAACTATGGCTACACCTTC.

This clone was seen many times. The V call is TRBV27, the J call TRBJ1-2; TRBD1 might be the D (6 bases). V was cut by 5 bases and J by 8 bases, with 21 bases left in between. CDR1 MNHEY and CDR2 SMNVEV come from the germline V gene (reference sequence). The CDR3 spans 15 residues. As DNA, the CDR3 is TGTGCCAGCAGTCTGACAAATCAGGGGCGCCGAGGCTACACCTTC. Protein sequence: CASSLTNQGRRGYTF.

Worth noting for this clone: The sample has other DNA sequences that encode this CDR3 too. V is TRBV2 and J is TRBJ2-1, with 10 bases lining up with TRBD2. The CDR3 contains 15 residues. Germline V gene data show CDR1 as SNHLY and CDR2 as FYNNEI. J lost 1 base, V lost 5 bases, and 2 bases had no gene match. Here the CDR3 reads CASSPSGGSYNEQFF. Here the CDR3 DNA reads TGTGCCAGCAGTCCTAGCGGGGGTTCCTACAATGAGCAGTTCTTC.

The sample holds a few counts of this clone. The CDR3 nucleotides are TGTGCCAGCAGCATCGACAGGTACGGGGGCTACACCTTC. Translating gives CASSIDRYGGYTF. The chain is built from TRBV2 and TRBJ1-2; the D gene is possibly TRBD1 (6 bases). Germline CDR1 and CDR2: SNHLY and FYNNEI. The V and J ends lost 6 bases and 8 bases respectively, with 16 bases between them. The CDR3 is 13 residues long.

The gene calls are TRBV10-3 and TRBJ1-5, with TRBD1 as a possible D gene (6 bases). This CDR3 has 13 residues. The V end was cut by 9 bases, the J end by 5 bases, with 14 bases between. Germline-derived CDR1 and CDR2 are ENHRY and SYGVKD. CDR3 protein: CAMAGVRDQPQHF. CDR3 in DNA: TGTGCCATGGCAGGGGTCCGGGATCAGCCCCAGCATTTT.

This clone has ten or more counts. The rearrangement joins TRBV5-1 to TRBJ2-3, with D hard to call. The CDR3 loop spans 16 amino acids. V was cut by 0 bases and J by 0 bases, with 11 bases left in between. Looked up from germline, CDR1 is SGHRS and CDR2 is YFSETQ. CDR3 sequence reads: CASSLAGHPSTDTQYF. CDR3 bases: TGCGCCAGCAGCTTGGCAGGCCATCCTAGCACAGATACGCAGTATTTT.

The table lists this clone with a count of one. The chain combines TRBV7-6 with TRBJ2-1, with TRBD2 identical over 10 bases. Looked up from germline, CDR1 is SGHVS and CDR2 is FNYEAQ. This CDR3 contains 17 residues. Losses at the gene ends were 1 base for V and 7 bases for J; bases not matched to a gene: 10. CDR3: CASSLGLAGLGWNEQFF. The CDR3 DNA is TGTGCCAGCAGCTTAGGACTAGCGGGCCTAGGTTGGAATGAGCAGTTCTTC. Variable domain in full (rest from reference TRBV7-6 and TRBJ2-1): GAGVSQSPRYKVTKRGQDVALRCDPISGHVSLYWYRQALGQGPEFLTYFNYEAQQDKSGLPNDRFSAERPEGSISTLTIQRTEQRDSAMYRCASSLGLAGLGWNEQFFGPGTRLTVL.

This clone has only one observation. This chain joins TRBV7-9 and TRBJ2-5, with 8 bases matching TRBD2. This CDR3 has 15 residues. CDR1 SEHNR and CDR2 FQNEAQ come from the germline V gene (reference sequence). V dropped 5 bases and J dropped 5; count of bases not matched to a gene: 10. DNA for the CDR3: TGTGCCAGCAGCAAAACAGGCCGACTAGCGGAGACCCAGTACTTC. Translation: CASSKTGRLAETQYF.

This clone was counted only a few times. The sample holds other DNA sequences that translate to the same CDR3. The chain has TRBV7-6 and TRBJ2-5; 16 positions match TRBD2. The CDR3 is 16 residues long. The germline V gene encodes CDR1 SGHVS and CDR2 FNYEAQ. V lost 3 bases to trimming and J lost 2 bases; unmatched junction nucleotides: 0. In DNA, the CDR3 is TGTGCCAGCAGCTTGGGACTAGCGGGAGGGCAAGAGACCCAGTACTTC. Its translation: CASSLGLAGGQETQYF.

Comments on this clone: A much larger clone differs from this one at a single base, so this may be a read error. This rearrangement joins TRBV5-6 to TRBJ2-3, with 8 bases fitting TRBD1. The CDR3 totals 13 residues. Germline-derived CDR1 and CDR2 are SGHDT and YYEEEE. Germline trimming cut 3 bases from V and 4 bases from J; bases unmatched to any gene: 1. The DNA for the CDR3 is TGTGCCAGCAGCTCACAGGGGGCAGATACGCAGTATTTT. This encodes CASSSQGADTQYF.

This chain links TRBV7-3 with TRBJ2-7, with D tentatively TRBD2 (6 bases). Looked up from germline, CDR1 is SGHTA and CDR2 is FQGTGA. The CDR3 extends over 15 amino acids. The V and J ends lost 5 bases and 3 bases respectively, with 17 bases between them. DNA of the CDR3: TGTGCCAGCAGCCAACCTGGTGGGACTTACTACGAGCAGTACTTC. Its protein is CASSQPGGTYYEQYF.

The chain is built from TRBV19 and TRBJ1-5, with D tentatively TRBD1 (5 bases). The germline gives CDR1 LNHDA, CDR2 SQIVND (reference sequence). Between the trimmed V and J ends, which lost 5 bases and 6 bases, there was a span of 11 bases. This CDR3 region has 13 residues. CDR3 in DNA: TGTGCCAGTAGTTTAGGGGCGGGTCAGCCCCAGCATTTT. It codes for CASSLGAGQPQHF.

About this clone: A single base is all that separates this from a far larger clone, so a read error is likely. Other DNA sequences in the sample encode the same CDR3. The chain couples TRBV11-2 to TRBJ1-1; 8 bases are a match to TRBD1. The J segment lost 4 bases and the V segment lost 2 bases, leaving 0 bases of the junction unmatched. Germline loops: CDR1 SGHAT, CDR2 FQNNGV. This CDR3 region has 13 residues. CDR3 DNA: TGTGCCAGCAGCTTAACAGGGGGCACTGAAGCTTTCTTT. The encoded protein is CASSLTGGTEAFF.

As regards this clone: This CDR3 is also generated by other DNA sequences in the sample. CDR3 bases: TGTGCCAGCAGCTTGGAAGCAGAAAAACTGTTTTTT. It encodes CASSLEAEKLFF. The chain links TRBV7-9 to TRBJ1-4, with no clear D. There are 12 residues in the CDR3. Germline V lookup: CDR1 SEHNR, CDR2 FQNEAQ (reference sequence). The V end lost 3 bases, the J end lost 8 bases, and 7 bases lay between the germline ends.

DNA for the CDR3: TGTGCCAGCTCACCACCGGGCAGTGTAAGAAGTACCGGGGAGCTGTTTTTT. It translates to CASSPPGSVRSTGELFF. V and J are TRBV18 and TRBJ2-2; D is unresolved. The V end was cut by 0 bases, the J end by 5 bases, with 16 bases between. Germline CDR1 KGHSH, CDR2 LQKENI. This CDR3 contains 17 residues.

The chain combines TRBV29-1 with TRBJ2-7; D possibly uses TRBD1 or TRBD2 (5 bases each). CDR3 size: 15 residues. In germline, CDR1 is SQVTM, CDR2 ANQGSEA. V lost 0 bases, J lost 5 bases, and 17 bases lay in between. In DNA, the CDR3 is TGCAGCGTTGAAGATCTTGGGAGCCTCAGGGACGAGCAGTACTTC. This sequence encodes CSVEDLGSLRDEQYF.

The rearrangement uses TRBV9 and TRBJ1-3, with unresolved D. This CDR3 region has 15 residues. CDR1 is SGDLS and CDR2 is YYNGEE in the germline V gene. Trimming removed 0 bases at V and 1 base at J, with 8 bases between. CDR3 DNA: TGTGCCAGCAGCGTAGCCGGGGAGTCTGGAAACACCATATATTTT. As protein: CASSVAGESGNTIYF.

The chain is built from TRBV20-1 and TRBJ2-7; D is ambiguous. V lost 3 bases and J lost 2, with 5 bases in between. The CDR3 consists of 11 residues. Germline values: CDR1 DFQATT, CDR2 SNEGSKA (reference sequence). The DNA for the CDR3 is TGCAGTGCTAGTAAAGCCTACGAGCAGTACTTC. This gives the protein CSASKAYEQYF.

This clone was detected a few times. Here the CDR3 reads CASNKDRGPSYEQYF. CDR3 nucleotides: TGTGCCAGCAATAAGGACAGGGGGCCCTCCTACGAGCAGTACTTC. V usage is TRBV2 and J usage is TRBJ2-7; 11 bases agree with TRBD1. Trimming took 7 bases from V and 0 from J; bases not matched to a gene: 5. The CDR3 covers 15 residues. The germline gives CDR1 SNHLY, CDR2 FYNNEI.